The 8 T cell receptor beta chains in this list originate from one sample, sequenced in a study of cytomegalovirus exposure and HLA in healthy donors. This PCR relied on a set of 60 Vbeta primers and 13 Jbeta primers. The data were produced by immunoSEQ multiplex PCR, yet TCRdb's version contains in-frame clones alone and is incomplete. The data contain around 120,000 clones, 60% to 85% of them singletons. Material for sequencing was PBMCs. The receptor set was obtained from a man younger than 45 in good health and CMV-seronegative.

The chain couples TRBV11-2 to TRBJ2-7, with 9 bases lining up with TRBD1. The trim removed 2 bases at V and 5 bases at J, leaving 4 bases unmatched. The CDR3 has 14 amino acids. In germline, CDR1 is SGHAT, CDR2 FQNNGV. The CDR3 DNA is TGTGCCAGCAGCTTACGACAGGGGGGTAACGAGCAGTACTTC. It specifies CASSLRQGGNEQYF.

The genes are TRBV27 and TRBJ2-5; D gene unclear. Deletions cut 5 bases from V and 5 bases from J, with 12 bases between. Germline lookup yields CDR1 MNHEY and CDR2 SMNVEV (reference sequence). CDR3 length: 13 amino acids. CDR3 nucleotides: TGTGCCAGCAGTATAGTTTGGTCGGAGACCCAGTACTTC. It is translated as CASSIVWSETQYF.

This chain joins TRBV27 and TRBJ2-7, with D maybe TRBD2 (6 bases). The CDR3 has 15 amino acids. CDR1 is MNHEY and CDR2 is SMNVEV in the germline V gene (reference sequence). Deletions cut 3 bases from V and 5 bases from J, with 17 bases between. CDR3 loop: CASSFGGANTNEQYF. Here the CDR3 DNA reads TGTGCCAGCAGTTTCGGAGGGGCTAATACCAACGAGCAGTACTTC.

The CDR3, as DNA: TGCGCCAGCAGCTTGGGCGGACTAGCGGGAAGTCAAAACAATGAGCAGTTCTTC. Translation: CASSLGGLAGSQNNEQFF. The chain links TRBV5-1 to TRBJ2-1; 12 bases are a match to TRBD2. After removal of 0 bases from V and 5 bases from J, the junction contained 9 bases not matched to a gene. Germline CDR1 is SGHRS and CDR2 is YFSETQ. The CDR3 spans 18 residues.

This clone occurred once. V gene TRBV4-1 combines with J gene TRBJ2-7; D might be TRBD2 (6 bases). V shed 3 bases and J shed 1 base, with 16 bases lying between them. The germline V gene encodes CDR1 MGHRA and CDR2 YSYEKL. The CDR3 loop spans 16 amino acids. CDR3 sequence: CASSQDPGTESYEQYF. The CDR3 nucleotides read TGCGCCAGCAGCCAGGACCCCGGGACTGAGTCCTACGAGCAGTACTTC.

This chain links TRBV27 with TRBJ2-7; 9 bases match TRBD2. The CDR3 contains 15 residues. Germline assignment: CDR1 MNHEY and CDR2 SMNVEV (reference sequence). V was pared by 3 bases and J by 1 base, with 4 bases of the junction left unmatched. CDR3 DNA: TGTGCCAGCAGTTTCAGCGGGGGGCCTTCCTACGAGCAGTACTTC. Amino acids: CASSFSGGPSYEQYF.

A few counts support this clone. The chain is built from TRBV10-3 and TRBJ2-7; D ambiguous. The germline V gene encodes CDR1 ENHRY and CDR2 SYGVKD. The CDR3 runs to 13 residues. V gave up 7 bases and J gave up 0 bases, with 10 bases separating them. In DNA, the CDR3 is TGTGCCATCACTAGTCAAAGCTCCTACGAGCAGTACTTC. Translating gives CAITSQSSYEQYF.

V usage is TRBV6-1 and J usage is TRBJ1-1, with D perhaps TRBD1 (6 bases). The CDR3 runs 13 residues. The germline gives CDR1 MNHNS, CDR2 SASEGT. V was trimmed by 3 bases and J by 5 bases, leaving 10 bases between them. CDR3 bases: TGTGCCAGCAGTGATGCCGACAGGACTGAAGCTTTCTTT. This encodes CASSDADRTEAFF.